Listed here are 23 T cell receptor beta chains from one sample, sequenced in a study of shared clonotypes between healthy human individuals. Naive-designated CD8 cells lacked CD45RO, were positively enriched for CCR7, and omitted terminally differentiated effector memory CD45RA+ cells. Profiling relied on immunoSEQ multiplex PCR, and the TCRdb table lists in-frame clones only, not all of them. Among some 2.1 million clones listed, 93% were seen once. Sample: naive CD8+ T cells from PBMCs. These receptors all stem from a man between 18 and 29 years old in good health. Some clones in this sample may be carry-over from other donors' samples.

The chain joins TRBV6-1 to TRBJ1-3; D is possibly TRBD1 (6 bases). The CDR3 consists of 17 residues. The germline gives CDR1 MNHNS, CDR2 SASEGT. V was shortened by 2 bases and J by 0 bases, with 14 bases between the two germline ends. CDR3 residues: CASSEWGHPSSGNTIYF. The CDR3 DNA reads TGTGCCAGCAGTGAATGGGGACACCCTAGCTCTGGAAACACCATATATTTT.

This chain connects TRBV6-5 to TRBJ1-2; D ambiguous. This CDR3 contains 15 residues. V was clipped by 6 bases and J by 3 bases, with 17 bases between them. Germline assignment: CDR1 MNHEY and CDR2 SVGAGI. CDR3 sequence reads: CASSSRPLWDYGYTF. CDR3 nucleotides: TGTGCCAGCAGCTCCCGACCCCTGTGGGACTATGGCTACACCTTC.

The chain uses TRBV27 and TRBJ2-1; tentatively, D is TRBD2 (6 bases). Germline V gives CDR1 MNHEY, CDR2 SMNVEV (reference sequence). V lost 6 bases to trimming and J lost 7 bases, with 16 bases between them. There are 14 residues in the CDR3. In nucleotides, the CDR3 is TGTGCCAGCAGAGGGGCTGGCGGGGTAAATGAGCAGTTCTTC. This codes for CASRGAGGVNEQFF.

V and J are TRBV27 and TRBJ2-2; 9 bases match TRBD2. The CDR3 is 18 residues long. The trim removed 6 bases at V and 4 bases at J, leaving 15 bases unmatched. Germline values: CDR1 MNHEY, CDR2 SMNVEV (reference sequence). The CDR3 DNA reads TGTGCCAGCAGCCCTTACAGGGACCTGACTAGCGGCACCGGGGAGCTGTTTTTT. Translating it yields CASSPYRDLTSGTGELFF.

The chain employs TRBV30 and TRBJ2-7; D unclear. The germline V and J ends were trimmed by 0 bases and 2 bases, with 14 bases remaining between them. CDR1 is GTSNPN, CDR2 SVGIG, per germline (reference sequence). The CDR3 consists of 15 residues. DNA of the CDR3: TGTGCCTGGAGTGTACGGGCAGGAGATACCTACGAGCAGTACTTC. It codes for CAWSVRAGDTYEQYF.

This clone has a single count. The sample carries other DNA sequences with the same CDR3. This rearrangement joins TRBV9 to TRBJ2-5, with 9 nucleotides matching TRBD1. Germline CDR1 is SGDLS and CDR2 is YYNGEE. Losses at the gene ends were 0 bases for V and 5 bases for J; bases not matched to a gene: 5. The CDR3 runs to 15 residues. CDR3 coding DNA: TGTGCCAGCAGCGTAGGGGACAGGGCCGGGGAGACCCAGTACTTC. Protein: CASSVGDRAGETQYF.

The chain combines TRBV7-8 with TRBJ1-2; 7 bases are a match to TRBD1. The CDR3 sequence is 15 residues long. Germline V gene lookup returns CDR1 SGHVS and CDR2 FQNEAQ. J gave up 8 bases and V 0 bases, and 9 bases lay outside the gene matches. CDR3 in amino acids: CASSLAVAGGRGYTF. In DNA, the CDR3 is TGTGCCAGCAGCTTAGCAGTGGCAGGGGGTCGCGGCTACACCTTC.

With regard to this clone: Other DNA sequences of this sample code for an identical CDR3. The rearrangement links TRBV27 to TRBJ2-1, with TRBD1 as a possible D gene (5 bases). Germline CDR1 MNHEY, CDR2 SMNVEV (reference sequence). V lost 2 bases and J lost 0, with 8 bases in between. The CDR3 is 15 residues long. The CDR3 region has the DNA TGTGCCAGCAGTTTAGGCAGGGTCTCCTACAATGAGCAGTTCTTC. Protein sequence: CASSLGRVSYNEQFF.

The chain employs TRBV19 and TRBJ1-1; no clear D. The CDR3 length is 13 residues. Germline lookup yields CDR1 LNHDA and CDR2 SQIVND (reference sequence). Trimming took 7 bases from V and 2 from J, leaving 11 bases between them. The CDR3 DNA is TGTGCCAGTAAAAGGGCCAGCAACACTGAAGCTTTCTTT. Protein product: CASKRASNTEAFF.

The V gene is TRBV30, the J gene TRBJ2-5; 9 bases align to TRBD1. The DNA matches TRBJ2-7 better at its end, which makes the J call doubtful. Germline CDR1 reads GTSNPN; CDR2 reads SVGIG (reference sequence). This CDR3 comprises 14 residues. The CDR3 sequence: CAWSPTGGSYEQYF. The CDR3 DNA is TGTGCCTGGAGCCCGACAGGGGGGTCCTACGAGCAGTACTTC.

The chain links TRBV19 to TRBJ1-5, with D tentatively TRBD1 (5 bases). Between the trimmed V and J ends, which lost 4 bases and 4 bases, there was a span of 14 bases. The CDR3 length is 15 residues. Germline CDR1 is LNHDA and CDR2 is SQIVND (reference sequence). The CDR3 reads CASSTMGRPNQPQHF. The DNA of the CDR3 is TGTGCCAGTAGTACGATGGGACGGCCGAATCAGCCCCAGCATTTT.

The chain combines TRBV7-8 with TRBJ2-1; 8 bases map to TRBD2. The V segment lost 0 bases and the J segment 3 bases; nucleotides outside the gene matches: 4. This CDR3 is built from 16 residues. Germline CDR1 and CDR2: SGHVS and FQNEAQ. The CDR3 DNA follows: TGTGCCAGCAGCTTAGCCCCGGGAGGGAACTACAATGAGCAGTTCTTC. It specifies CASSLAPGGNYNEQFF.

The chain recombines TRBV6-6 with TRBJ2-5, with TRBD1 matching over 10 bases. The CDR3 has 14 amino acids. Germline values: CDR1 MNHNY, CDR2 SVGAGI (reference sequence). V lost 11 bases, J lost 1 base, and 7 bases stayed unmatched. The CDR3 reads CACRDRGLQETQYF. CDR3 nucleotides: TGTGCCTGTCGGGACAGGGGTCTCCAAGAGACCCAGTACTTC.

The V gene is TRBV7-8, the J gene TRBJ1-5; possible D gene TRBD1, 5 bases. The V end was cut by 5 bases, the J end by 0 bases, with 23 bases between. The CDR3 spans 19 residues. Germline CDR1 is SGHVS and CDR2 is FQNEAQ. The CDR3 here is CASSQLAGVGAYSNQPQHF. CDR3 bases: TGTGCCAGCAGCCAGCTAGCGGGGGTTGGGGCGTATAGCAATCAGCCCCAGCATTTT.

The CDR3: CASSLDRGNGNTIYF. DNA for the CDR3: TGCGCCAGCAGCCTGGACAGGGGAAACGGAAACACCATATATTTT. The V and J genes are TRBV5-1 and TRBJ1-3; 9 bases agree with TRBD1. Germline V gives CDR1 SGHRS, CDR2 YFSETQ. The V gene end was trimmed by 4 bases and the J gene end by 4 bases; junction bases not matched to a gene: 6. The CDR3 has 15 amino acids.

Worth noting for this clone: Other DNA sequences in the sample encode the same CDR3. This rearrangement joins TRBV7-9 to TRBJ2-1; D is unresolved. Germline V gives CDR1 SEHNR, CDR2 FQNEAQ (reference sequence). V lost 3 bases to trimming and J lost 4 bases, with 7 bases between them. The CDR3 is made up of 13 amino acids. CDR3 protein: CASSFGRYNEQFF. The DNA of the CDR3 is TGTGCCAGCAGCTTCGGGCGGTACAATGAGCAGTTCTTC.

CDR3 nucleotides: TGTGCCAGCAGCTCTAGCGGGAGGGCCCCCTACAATGAGCAGTTCTTC. This gives the protein CASSSSGRAPYNEQFF. The chain carries TRBV11-1 and TRBJ2-1; 12 bases align to TRBD2. Unmatched junction bases numbered 3, after V lost 4 bases and J lost 2 bases. The CDR3 length is 16 residues. Germline V gene data show CDR1 as SGHAT and CDR2 as FQDESV (reference sequence).

The gene calls are TRBV11-2 and TRBJ1-3; D gene ambiguous. Trimming cost V 1 base and J 4 bases, with 11 bases left between them. The CDR3 spans 15 residues. Germline V gene lookup returns CDR1 SGHAT and CDR2 FQNNGV. CDR3 loop: CASSLGFQAGNTIYF. The CDR3 nucleotides read TGTGCCAGCAGCTTAGGTTTCCAAGCAGGAAACACCATATATTTT.

A single count supports this clone. In nucleotides, the CDR3 is TGTGCCACCAGCAGAGATCCCTTTGACACTGCAACTAATGAAAAACTGTTTTTT. Its protein is CATSRDPFDTATNEKLFF. The genes are TRBV15 and TRBJ1-4; D not certain. V gave up 0 bases and J gave up 0 bases, with 14 bases separating them. The CDR3 runs to 18 residues. Germline V gene data show CDR1 as LNHNV and CDR2 as YYDKDF (reference sequence). Variable domain in full (rest from reference TRBV15 and TRBJ1-4): DAMVIQNPRYQVTQFGKPVTLSCSQTLNHNVMYWYQQKSSQAPKLLFHYYDKDFNNEADTPDNFQSRRPNTSFCFLDIRSPGLGDTAMYLCATSRDPFDTATNEKLFFGSGTQLSVL.

The chain combines TRBV10-3 with TRBJ2-5, with 8 bases identical to TRBD2. Losses at the gene ends were 3 bases for V and 4 bases for J; bases not matched to a gene: 7. This CDR3 comprises 15 residues. Germline V gene sequence: CDR1 ENHRY, CDR2 SYGVKD. The CDR3 region is CAISDNRGGRETQYF. DNA for the CDR3: TGTGCCATCAGTGATAACCGGGGGGGCAGAGAGACCCAGTACTTC.

The rearrangement links TRBV11-2 to TRBJ2-2; D remains unclear. This CDR3 is built from 14 residues. Germline V CDR1 and CDR2: SGHAT, FQNNGV. V was clipped by 5 bases and J by 6 bases, with 13 bases between them. CDR3 loop: CASSHTKTPGELFF. CDR3 in DNA: TGTGCCAGCAGCCACACTAAGACCCCCGGGGAGCTGTTTTTT.

The rearrangement uses TRBV9 and TRBJ1-2, with D perhaps TRBD1 (5 bases). The CDR3 length is 14 residues. Germline loops: CDR1 SGDLS, CDR2 YYNGEE. Trimming removed 5 bases at V and 5 bases at J, with 16 bases between. In nucleotides, the CDR3 is TGTGCCAGCAGGACGAATGGGGGAGGATATGGCTACACCTTC. It translates to CASRTNGGGYGYTF. The full variable domain, in which reference TRBV9 and TRBJ1-2 provide the parts outside the CDR3, is DSGVTQTPKHLITATGQRVTLRCSPRSGDLSVYWYQQSLDQGLQFLIQYYNGEERAKGNILERFSAQQFPDLHSELNLSSLELGDSALYFCASRTNGGGYGYTFGSGTRLTVV.

About this clone: The same CDR3 can be traced to other DNA sequences in this sample. This chain joins TRBV27 and TRBJ2-7; D gene unclear. Trimming removed 4 bases from V and 3 bases from J, with 4 bases in between. The germline CDR1 and CDR2 sequences are MNHEY and SMNVEV (reference sequence). The CDR3 has 11 amino acids. The CDR3 spells CASSSDYEQYF. CDR3 DNA: TGTGCCAGCAGTTCAGACTACGAGCAGTACTTC.